The rows below give T cell receptor beta chains drawn from one sample of a study of naive and memory T cell subsets. Each CDR3 protein gets one entry after TCRdb re-called the UMI-ligation and nested PCR reads with MiXCR. The sample consists of 150,000 or so distinct CDR3 sequences, roughly 23% of them appearing once. Specimen: naive CD4+ T cells from blood. These TCRs come from a human donor in good health. Both conserved end residues are part of each CDR3. Each record gives: V gene, J gene, D gene, clone size, CDR3 protein, CDR3 DNA. D genes are given only for firm matches. Some rows mark clone size as missing; the rest say once, few, many or name a class of expanded clone.

v_gene: TRBV28
j_gene: TRBJ2-7
d_gene: .
abundance: few
CDR3aa: CASSLTGSQSYEQYF
CDR3nt: TGTGCCAGCAGTCTAACAGGGTCCCAGTCCTACGAGCAGTACTTC

v_gene: TRBV15
j_gene: TRBJ2-1
d_gene: TRBD2
abundance: few
CDR3aa: CATSPTPPGLAYNEQFF
CDR3nt: TGTGCCACCAGCCCGACCCCCCCGGGACTAGCCTACAATGAGCAGTTCTTC

v_gene: TRBV6-5
j_gene: TRBJ2-7
d_gene: .
abundance: .
CDR3aa: CASSYAGRTLLEQYF
CDR3nt: TGTGCCAGCAGTTACGCCGGACGGACCCTTCTCGAGCAGTACTTC

v_gene: TRBV20-1
j_gene: TRBJ2-7
d_gene: .
abundance: .
CDR3aa: CSAIENLAYEQYF
CDR3nt: TGCAGTGCAATTGAAAATTTAGCATACGAGCAGTACTTC

v_gene: TRBV28
j_gene: TRBJ2-1
d_gene: TRBD2
abundance: few
CDR3aa: CASGKGGSGSADEQFF
CDR3nt: TGTGCCAGCGGTAAGGGGGGTAGCGGGAGTGCGGATGAGCAGTTCTTC

v_gene: TRBV20-1
j_gene: TRBJ1-2
d_gene: .
abundance: once
CDR3aa: CSARDLLVYGYTF
CDR3nt: TGCAGTGCTAGAGATCTACTAGTCTATGGCTACACCTTC

v_gene: TRBV18
j_gene: TRBJ2-1
d_gene: TRBD2
abundance: many
CDR3aa: CASSPPAVAGGPNEQFF
CDR3nt: TGTGCCAGCTCACCACCGGCGGTAGCGGGAGGGCCAAATGAGCAGTTCTTC

v_gene: TRBV10-2
j_gene: TRBJ2-5
d_gene: .
abundance: .
CDR3aa: CATRDGPSDSGTQYF
CDR3nt: TGCGCCACAAGGGACGGCCCTTCGGATTCCGGGACCCAGTACTTC

v_gene: TRBV28
j_gene: TRBJ1-6
d_gene: .
abundance: few
CDR3aa: CATRPEYKEMAPLHF
CDR3nt: TGTGCCACGAGACCGGAATACAAGGAGATGGCACCCCTCCACTTT

v_gene: TRBV24-1
j_gene: TRBJ2-2
d_gene: .
abundance: .
CDR3aa: CATSGSTPSGELFF
CDR3nt: TGTGCCACCAGTGGCAGCACCCCGTCCGGGGAGCTGTTTTTT

v_gene: TRBV20-1
j_gene: TRBJ2-2
d_gene: TRBD2
abundance: few
CDR3aa: CSARLAGGLGTGELFF
CDR3nt: TGCAGTGCCAGACTAGCGGGAGGGCTAGGCACCGGGGAGCTGTTTTTT

v_gene: TRBV9
j_gene: TRBJ1-4
d_gene: TRBD1
abundance: few
CDR3aa: CASSVGPGQGGEKLFF
CDR3nt: TGTGCCAGCAGCGTAGGCCCGGGACAGGGGGGTGAAAAACTGTTTTTT

v_gene: TRBV7-2
j_gene: TRBJ2-1
d_gene: TRBD2
abundance: .
CDR3aa: CASRIGATSGSYNEQFF
CDR3nt: TGTGCCAGCAGAATAGGCGCGACTAGCGGGAGCTACAATGAGCAGTTCTTC

v_gene: TRBV20-1
j_gene: TRBJ1-2
d_gene: TRBD1
abundance: .
CDR3aa: CSAQPRDRVLSYGYTF
CDR3nt: TGCAGTGCTCAACCCCGGGACAGGGTTTTAAGTTATGGCTACACCTTC

v_gene: TRBV18
j_gene: TRBJ1-5
d_gene: TRBD1
abundance: .
CDR3aa: CASSLDRRDDNQPQHF
CDR3nt: TGTGCCAGCTCACTGGACAGGAGGGACGACAATCAGCCCCAGCATTTT

v_gene: TRBV28
j_gene: TRBJ2-3
d_gene: .
abundance: few
CDR3aa: CASREQRELDTQYF
CDR3nt: TGTGCCAGCAGGGAGCAGAGAGAGTTAGATACGCAGTATTTT

v_gene: TRBV29-1
j_gene: TRBJ1-1
d_gene: .
abundance: few
CDR3aa: CSVVNSFSREAFF
CDR3nt: TGCAGCGTTGTCAACTCATTCTCCCGTGAAGCTTTCTTT

v_gene: TRBV7-2
j_gene: TRBJ2-2
d_gene: .
abundance: few
CDR3aa: CASSLVVQNTGELFF
CDR3nt: TGTGCCAGCAGCTTAGTGGTTCAGAACACCGGGGAGCTGTTTTTT

v_gene: TRBV6-5
j_gene: TRBJ2-4
d_gene: .
abundance: few
CDR3aa: CASSPGLTGNIQYF
CDR3nt: TGTGCCAGCAGTCCTGGTTTGACTGGAAACATTCAGTACTTC

v_gene: TRBV27
j_gene: TRBJ1-4
d_gene: .
abundance: .
CDR3aa: CASSLREEKLFF
CDR3nt: TGTGCCAGCAGTTTACGAGAAGAAAAACTGTTTTTT

v_gene: TRBV12-3/TRBV12-4
j_gene: TRBJ2-3
d_gene: .
abundance: .
CDR3aa: CASSLGEMDTQYF
CDR3nt: TGTGCCAGCAGTTTAGGTGAAATGGATACGCAGTATTTT

v_gene: TRBV3-1
j_gene: TRBJ2-5
d_gene: .
abundance: few
CDR3aa: CASSQEGHIQRTQYF
CDR3nt: TGTGCCAGCAGCCAGGAGGGACACATCCAGCGGACCCAGTACTTC

v_gene: TRBV4-1
j_gene: TRBJ2-2
d_gene: TRBD2
abundance: many
CDR3aa: CASSQGSAGGLAGELFF
CDR3nt: TGCGCCAGCAGCCAAGGTTCCGCGGGAGGGCTAGCCGGGGAGCTGTTTTTT

v_gene: TRBV5-5
j_gene: TRBJ1-1
d_gene: TRBD1
abundance: .
CDR3aa: CASSQTGQGKEAFF
CDR3nt: TGTGCCAGCAGCCAGACGGGACAGGGAAAAGAAGCTTTCTTT

v_gene: TRBV28
j_gene: TRBJ2-4
d_gene: .
abundance: .
CDR3aa: CASTEGRLNIQYF
CDR3nt: TGTGCCAGCACCGAAGGCAGGTTAAACATTCAGTACTTC

v_gene: TRBV4-2
j_gene: TRBJ1-1
d_gene: .
abundance: few
CDR3aa: CASSQDGARVVFF
CDR3nt: TGTGCCAGCAGCCAAGATGGGGCCAGAGTGGTTTTCTTT

v_gene: TRBV20-1
j_gene: TRBJ2-1
d_gene: .
abundance: .
CDR3aa: CSGSTYSYNEQFF
CDR3nt: TGCAGTGGCTCCACTTACTCCTACAATGAGCAGTTCTTC

v_gene: TRBV19
j_gene: TRBJ2-1
d_gene: TRBD2
abundance: few
CDR3aa: CATRKPGLVYNEQFF
CDR3nt: TGTGCCACCCGAAAACCGGGACTAGTGTACAATGAGCAGTTCTTC

v_gene: TRBV9
j_gene: TRBJ2-1
d_gene: .
abundance: .
CDR3aa: CASSPTPGERNNEQFF
CDR3nt: TGTGCCAGCAGCCCTACGCCGGGGGAAAGGAACAATGAGCAGTTCTTC

v_gene: TRBV6-6
j_gene: TRBJ2-7
d_gene: .
abundance: few
CDR3aa: CASSLDRSYEQYF
CDR3nt: TGTGCCAGCAGCCTAGACAGGTCCTACGAGCAGTACTTC

v_gene: TRBV20-1
j_gene: TRBJ2-7
d_gene: .
abundance: many
CDR3aa: CSARDLVAVEQYF
CDR3nt: TGCAGTGCTAGAGATCTTGTAGCGGTCGAGCAGTACTTC

v_gene: TRBV6-1
j_gene: TRBJ2-7
d_gene: TRBD1
abundance: .
CDR3aa: CASRTGGSSYEQYF
CDR3nt: TGTGCCAGCCGCACAGGGGGCAGCTCCTACGAGCAGTACTTC

v_gene: TRBV19
j_gene: TRBJ2-1
d_gene: TRBD2
abundance: .
CDR3aa: CASSIIGLAGGNEQFF
CDR3nt: TGTGCCAGTAGTATCATCGGGTTAGCGGGAGGCAATGAGCAGTTCTTC

v_gene: TRBV28
j_gene: TRBJ2-1
d_gene: .
abundance: .
CDR3aa: CASSLMFVVGPYNEQFF
CDR3nt: TGTGCCAGCAGTTTAATGTTCGTGGTTGGACCCTACAATGAGCAGTTCTTC

v_gene: TRBV6-1
j_gene: TRBJ1-3
d_gene: .
abundance: .
CDR3aa: CATRQARNLRGNTIYF
CDR3nt: TGTGCCACCCGACAGGCAAGAAACCTAAGAGGAAACACCATATATTTT

v_gene: TRBV30
j_gene: TRBJ1-6
d_gene: .
abundance: few
CDR3aa: CAWSVRQDNSPLHF
CDR3nt: TGTGCCTGGAGTGTACGCCAGGATAATTCACCCCTCCACTTT

v_gene: TRBV12-5
j_gene: TRBJ2-1
d_gene: .
abundance: .
CDR3aa: CASGLGGAWAGGEQFF
CDR3nt: TGTGCTAGTGGTTTGGGTGGCGCGTGGGCGGGCGGGGAGCAGTTCTTC

v_gene: TRBV5-1
j_gene: TRBJ1-6
d_gene: .
abundance: .
CDR3aa: CANPPTPDNSPLHF
CDR3nt: TGCGCCAACCCTCCCACGCCCGATAATTCACCCCTCCACTTT

v_gene: TRBV5-6
j_gene: TRBJ1-5
d_gene: TRBD1
abundance: .
CDR3aa: CASSRGTGVGNQPQHF
CDR3nt: TGTGCCAGCAGCCGCGGGACAGGGGTTGGCAATCAGCCCCAGCATTTT

v_gene: TRBV7-2
j_gene: TRBJ2-7
d_gene: .
abundance: .
CDR3aa: CASSSQGILYEQYF
CDR3nt: TGTGCCAGCAGCTCGCAGGGTATCCTTTACGAGCAGTACTTC

v_gene: TRBV6-1
j_gene: TRBJ2-7
d_gene: .
abundance: .
CDR3aa: CASSEAEGPYEQYF
CDR3nt: TGTGCCAGCAGTGAAGCGGAGGGGCCCTACGAGCAGTACTTC

v_gene: TRBV10-3
j_gene: TRBJ2-1
d_gene: TRBD2
abundance: .
CDR3aa: CAIRTGTNNEQFF
CDR3nt: TGTGCCATCAGGACCGGGACTAACAATGAGCAGTTCTTC

v_gene: TRBV6-1
j_gene: TRBJ2-1
d_gene: TRBD1
abundance: few
CDR3aa: CASSEDSLPDRGFF
CDR3nt: TGTGCCAGCAGTGAAGATAGTCTCCCGGACAGGGGGTTCTTC

v_gene: TRBV5-4
j_gene: TRBJ2-6
d_gene: .
abundance: few
CDR3aa: CASSLGSQYSGANVLTF
CDR3nt: TGTGCCAGCAGCTTGGGGTCCCAGTACTCTGGGGCCAACGTCCTGACTTTC

v_gene: TRBV6-1
j_gene: TRBJ2-3
d_gene: .
abundance: .
CDR3aa: CASIYGQSDTQYF
CDR3nt: TGTGCCAGCATCTATGGGCAGTCGGATACGCAGTATTTT

v_gene: TRBV27
j_gene: TRBJ2-1
d_gene: .
abundance: few
CDR3aa: CASSFGWGDEQFF
CDR3nt: TGTGCCAGCAGTTTTGGTTGGGGAGATGAGCAGTTCTTC

v_gene: TRBV30
j_gene: TRBJ2-1
d_gene: .
abundance: .
CDR3aa: CAWSVGLSQNEQFF
CDR3nt: TGTGCCTGGAGTGTAGGGCTAAGTCAGAATGAGCAGTTCTTC

v_gene: TRBV2
j_gene: TRBJ2-2
d_gene: TRBD2
abundance: many
CDR3aa: CASSLVDLGLADFGELFF
CDR3nt: TGTGCCAGCAGCCTCGTGGATTTGGGGCTAGCGGATTTCGGGGAGCTGTTTTTT

v_gene: TRBV4-1
j_gene: TRBJ2-5
d_gene: .
abundance: few
CDR3aa: CASSQPGRTGGETQYF
CDR3nt: TGCGCCAGCAGCCAACCGGGACGTACTGGAGGAGAGACCCAGTACTTC

v_gene: TRBV6-7
j_gene: TRBJ1-5
d_gene: TRBD1
abundance: few
CDR3aa: CASSPMTGGGNQPQHF
CDR3nt: TGTGCCAGCAGTCCTATGACAGGGGGGGGCAATCAGCCCCAGCATTTT